Sequencing of this TCR beta chain was carried out in a study of T cells in Graves' hyperthyroidism and ophthalmopathy. Study-level findings and limits: Among thyroid clonotypes expanded above 0.001, most also appeared in blood. Ophthalmopathy onset followed model prediction by a median around 6.9 months. Ophthalmopathy was distinguished from stable hyperthyroidism by 13 V-J signatures.

The CDR3 regions of TCR beta were amplified from RNA transcripts. HTBI primers were employed in a first-round RT-PCR of the TCR CDR3. TCRdb re-called the multiplex PCR reads with MiXCR, one entry per CDR3 protein. The sample includes about half a million distinct CDR3 sequences, about 20% of them seen just once. PBMCs were obtained from 10 ml fresh peripheral blood. CDR1 is SEHNR and CDR2 is FQNEAQ in the germline V gene (reference sequence). The length of the CDR3 is 15 residues. Unmatched junction bases numbered 15, after V lost 9 bases and J lost 8 bases. This clonotype was seen ten or more times. The target antigen is unknown.

This chain links TRBV7-9 with TRBJ2-1, with 8 positions matching TRBD2. This TCR was sampled from a middle-aged man with Graves' ophthalmopathy. What was sequenced was blood. CDR3 sequence: CASIPLAGFLYEQFF. CDR3 nucleotides: TGTGCCAGTATACCTTTAGCGGGGTTTCTGTATGAGCAGTTCTTC.